This T cell receptor (beta chain) was sequenced in a study of OX40 agonist ivuxolimab in advanced cancers. The data were produced by immunoSEQ multiplex PCR, yet TCRdb's version contains in-frame clones alone and is incomplete. Here the sample spans 42,000 or so clones, 82% being singletons. This material consisted of CD4+ or CD8+ T cells sorted from blood, taken in a trial of the OX40 agonist ivuxolimab. The TCR originated in an adult with an advanced solid tumor such as melanoma, head and neck, liver or kidney cancer.

The chain's CDR3 is CASSQDYMTATEAFF. The CDR3 bases are TGCGCCAGCAGCCAAGATTATATGACAGCGACTGAAGCTTTCTTT. The genes are TRBV4-3 and TRBJ1-1; D perhaps matches TRBD1 (5 bases). CDR3 length equals 15 residues. CDR1 is LGHNA, CDR2 YSLEER, per germline. With 0 bases removed from V and 5 bases from J, the gap between germline ends came to 13 bases.